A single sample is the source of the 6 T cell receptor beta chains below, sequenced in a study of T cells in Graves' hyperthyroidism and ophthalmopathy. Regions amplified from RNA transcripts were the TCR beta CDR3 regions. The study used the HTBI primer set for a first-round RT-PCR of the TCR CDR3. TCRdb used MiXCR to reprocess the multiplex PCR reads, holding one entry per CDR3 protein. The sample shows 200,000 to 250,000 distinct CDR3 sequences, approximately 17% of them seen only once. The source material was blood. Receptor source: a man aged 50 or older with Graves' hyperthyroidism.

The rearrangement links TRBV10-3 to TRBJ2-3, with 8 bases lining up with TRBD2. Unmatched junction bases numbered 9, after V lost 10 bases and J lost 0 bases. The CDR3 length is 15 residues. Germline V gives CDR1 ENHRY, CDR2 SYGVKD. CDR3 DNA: TGTGCCAGCAGGGCTAGCGGGCCTAGCACAGATACGCAGTATTTT. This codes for CASRASGPSTDTQYF.

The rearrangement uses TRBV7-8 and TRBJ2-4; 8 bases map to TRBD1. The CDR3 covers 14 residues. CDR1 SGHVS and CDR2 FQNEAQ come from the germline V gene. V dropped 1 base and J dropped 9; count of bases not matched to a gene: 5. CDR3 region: CASSLGGGQGIQYF. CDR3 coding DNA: TGTGCCAGCAGCTTAGGAGGAGGACAGGGCATTCAGTACTTC.

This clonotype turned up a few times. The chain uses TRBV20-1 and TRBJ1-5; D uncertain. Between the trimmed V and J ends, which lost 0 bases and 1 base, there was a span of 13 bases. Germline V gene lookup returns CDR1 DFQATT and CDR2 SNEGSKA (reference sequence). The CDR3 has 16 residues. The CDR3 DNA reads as TGCAGTGCTAGAGATCTCGGGCAGGCGAGCAATCAGCCCCAGCATTTT. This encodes CSARDLGQASNQPQHF.

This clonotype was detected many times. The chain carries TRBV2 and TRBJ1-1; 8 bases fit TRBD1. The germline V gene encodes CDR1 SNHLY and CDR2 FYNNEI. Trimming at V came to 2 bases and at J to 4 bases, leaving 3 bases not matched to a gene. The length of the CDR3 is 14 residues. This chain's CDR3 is CASSEQGAGTEAFF. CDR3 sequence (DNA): TGTGCCAGCAGTGAACAGGGGGCCGGCACTGAAGCTTTCTTT.

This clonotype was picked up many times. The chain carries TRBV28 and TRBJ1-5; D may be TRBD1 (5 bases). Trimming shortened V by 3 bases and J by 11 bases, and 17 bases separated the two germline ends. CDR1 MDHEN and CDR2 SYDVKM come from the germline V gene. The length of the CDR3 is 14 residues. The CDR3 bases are TGTGCCAGCAGTTTGGACATCCCATATACGACCCAGCATTTT. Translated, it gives CASSLDIPYTTQHF.

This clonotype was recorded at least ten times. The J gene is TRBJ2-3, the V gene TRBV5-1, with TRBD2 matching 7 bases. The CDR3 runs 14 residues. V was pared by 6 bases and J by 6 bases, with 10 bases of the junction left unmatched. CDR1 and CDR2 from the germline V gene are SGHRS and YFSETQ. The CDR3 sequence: CASNYGGRTDTQYF. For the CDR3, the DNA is TGCGCCAGCAATTATGGCGGGAGAACCGATACGCAGTATTTT.